These T cell receptor beta chains were read from a single sample in a study of blood T cells in healthy people across ages. TCRdb independently ran MiXCR on the 5' RACE reads; one entry per CDR3 protein. The data contain approximately 1.5 million distinct CDR3 sequences, about 31% of them singletons. The sequencing input was blood. The receptors were sampled from a woman aged 25 to 39 in good health. Each CDR3 is given with its conserved first and last residue.

cdr3_length: 16; j_call: NA; v_call: TRBV5-1; cdr3_aa: CASSLGLAAGLGEQYF
cdr3_length: 14; j_call: TRBJ2-7; v_call: TRBV11-1; cdr3_aa: CASSSHGTGYEQYF
cdr3_length: 15; j_call: TRBJ2-1; v_call: TRBV27; cdr3_aa: CASSLQQKGVNEQFF
cdr3_length: 14; j_call: TRBJ1-5; v_call: TRBV9; cdr3_aa: CVSSPGQGEQPQHF
cdr3_length: 14; j_call: TRBJ2-1; v_call: TRBV6-4; cdr3_aa: CASSDGTGGDEQFF
cdr3_length: 19; j_call: TRBJ2-1; v_call: TRBV29-1; cdr3_aa: CSVGLRLAGGESSYNEQFF
cdr3_length: 14; j_call: TRBJ2-6; v_call: TRBV5-1; cdr3_aa: CASSDLSGANVRTF
cdr3_length: 13; j_call: TRBJ2-3; v_call: TRBV20-1; cdr3_aa: CSISRRDHYTQYF
cdr3_length: 15; j_call: TRBJ2-5; v_call: TRBV20-1; cdr3_aa: CSAEGLAGNQETQYF
cdr3_length: 11; j_call: TRBJ1-2; v_call: TRBV6-1; cdr3_aa: CASSHLVGYTF
cdr3_length: 13; j_call: TRBJ2-3; v_call: TRBV20-1; cdr3_aa: CRPAGVITDTQYF
cdr3_length: 14; j_call: TRBJ1-2; v_call: TRBV6-5; cdr3_aa: CASSSYHGDSGYTF
cdr3_length: 14; j_call: NA; v_call: TRBV30; cdr3_aa: CAWSVLRTSVEQYF
cdr3_length: 18; j_call: TRBJ2-3; v_call: TRBV5-1; cdr3_aa: CASSLGLAGVLSTDTQYF
cdr3_length: 14; j_call: TRBJ2-7; v_call: TRBV7-2; cdr3_aa: CASSPGFPTYEQYF
cdr3_length: 12; j_call: TRBJ2-1; v_call: TRBV24-1; cdr3_aa: CATSELTSEQFF
cdr3_length: 14; j_call: TRBJ2-7; v_call: TRBV27; cdr3_aa: CASSSRTLGYEQYF
cdr3_length: 15; j_call: TRBJ2-1; v_call: TRBV20-1; cdr3_aa: CSASPGLAGGNEQFF
cdr3_length: 13; j_call: TRBJ2-5; v_call: TRBV7-6; cdr3_aa: CASSPENQETQYF
cdr3_length: 15; j_call: TRBJ1-1; v_call: TRBV11-2; cdr3_aa: CASTLGGKVGTEAFF
cdr3_length: 18; j_call: TRBJ2-3; v_call: TRBV3-1; cdr3_aa: CASSPVMYGGAWTDTQYF
cdr3_length: 15; j_call: TRBJ2-2; v_call: TRBV7-2; cdr3_aa: CASSFISRNTGELFF
cdr3_length: 14; j_call: TRBJ1-2; v_call: TRBV20-1; cdr3_aa: CSARALGGAGGYTF
cdr3_length: 15; j_call: TRBJ2-1; v_call: TRBV12-3/TRBV12-4; cdr3_aa: CASSLLDGRRSEQFF
cdr3_length: 16; j_call: TRBJ2-3; v_call: TRBV10-1; cdr3_aa: CASSPGGARTTDTQYF
cdr3_length: 12; j_call: TRBJ2-3; v_call: TRBV5-8; cdr3_aa: CASSSDAHTQYF
cdr3_length: 14; j_call: TRBJ2-1; v_call: TRBV5-1; cdr3_aa: CASSLEGSIGGQFF
cdr3_length: 17; j_call: TRBJ2-3; v_call: TRBV3-1; cdr3_aa: CASSQDRMAGTTDTQYF
cdr3_length: 12; j_call: TRBJ2-2; v_call: TRBV27; cdr3_aa: CASSPFSGELFF